These T cell receptor beta chains were read from a single sample in a study of PD-L1 blockade in urothelial cancer. Sequencing was performed with immunoSEQ multiplex PCR; in TCRdb, only in-frame clones are kept and a portion is missing. The sample carries around 49,000 clones, 70% to 90% recorded once. Specimen: PBMCs, collected around atezolizumab (anti-PD-L1) treatment. The receptor source for this set is a man between 60 and 75 years old with urothelial cancer. Both conserved end residues are part of each CDR3. Each record gives: V gene, J gene, clone size, D gene, CDR3 DNA, CDR3 protein. D genes are given only for firm matches. Clone size is shown for a subset of rows, as once, few, many or a class of expanded clone.

TRBV6-1	TRBJ2-4	.	.	TGTGCCAGCAGTGAGGGCAGCCTAGCCAAAAACATTCAGTACTTC	CASSEGSLAKNIQYF
TRBV7-6	TRBJ2-5	.	.	TGTGCCAGCAGCTTAGCGGGCAGGGTGGAGACCCAGTACTTC	CASSLAGRVETQYF
TRBV4-1	TRBJ2-5	.	.	TGCGCCAGCAGCCAAGCCCGGGGGTCCCAAGAGACCCAGTACTTC	CASSQARGSQETQYF
TRBV6-1	TRBJ1-5	.	TRBD1	TGTGCCAGCAGAACGGGACAGGGGTTGGGTCAGCCCCAGCATTTT	CASRTGQGLGQPQHF
TRBV29-1	TRBJ1-3	.	.	TGCAGCGTTGAAGATCCAACAGGGTGGTCTGGAAACACCATATATTTT	CSVEDPTGWSGNTIYF
TRBV9	TRBJ2-5	.	.	TGTGCCAGCAGCGAGGGCGGGGAGGAGACCCAGTACTTC	CASSEGGEETQYF
TRBV7-9	TRBJ2-7	.	TRBD2	TGTGCCAGCGACTACGGGGGATCGGGGGGAATTGACGAGCAGTACTTC	CASDYGGSGGIDEQYF
TRBV11-3	TRBJ2-7	.	TRBD2	TGTGCCAGCAGCTTAGTGACTAGCGGGAGGGCCGGTTACGAGCAGTACTTC	CASSLVTSGRAGYEQYF
TRBV7-9	TRBJ1-1	.	.	TGTGCCAGCAGTCAACGGCGGGAAGACACTGAAGCTTTCTTT	CASSQRREDTEAFF
TRBV18	TRBJ1-4	.	.	TGTGCCAGCTCAACTAATCGACAGTCAACTAATGAAAAACTGTTTTTT	CASSTNRQSTNEKLFF
TRBV11-2	TRBJ1-3	.	.	TGTGCCAGCAGCTTAGGAGGTTGGGGCAGGACTGGAAACACCATATATTTT	CASSLGGWGRTGNTIYF
TRBV6-5	TRBJ1-1	.	.	TGTGCCAGCAGTTACGGAGGGAGGAACACTGAAGCTTTCTTT	CASSYGGRNTEAFF
TRBV6-6	TRBJ2-7	.	.	TGTGCCAGCAGTCCCCAGGGTTACGAGCAGTACTTC	CASSPQGYEQYF
TRBV2	TRBJ1-6	.	TRBD1	TGTGCCCGAGAGGGACAGGGAAATAATTCACCCCTCCACTTT	CAREGQGNNSPLHF
TRBV7-8	TRBJ1-1	.	TRBD1	TGTGCCAGCAGCTTAGCCTTCAGGGCAGGGGGCGTTAGCACTGAAGCTTTCTTT	CASSLAFRAGGVSTEAFF
TRBV9	TRBJ1-2	few	TRBD1	TGTGCCAGCAGCGTAGGGGGACAGGGGAGCTATGGCTACACCTTC	CASSVGGQGSYGYTF
TRBV28	TRBJ2-3	.	.	TGTGCCAGTGCGACAGAGGCCACAGATACGCAGTATTTT	CASATEATDTQYF
TRBV27	TRBJ1-1	once	.	TGTGCCAGCAGTCCCGGCATGGGGGGTGCTTTCTTT	CASSPGMGGAFF
TRBV25-1	TRBJ2-1	.	.	TGTGCCAGCAGTGAGGAGCATGAGCAGTTCTTC	CASSEEHEQFF
TRBV29-1	TRBJ2-3	few	TRBD1	TGCAGCGCTCGAAAGACCTCGACAGGGGCCACAGATACGCAGTATTTT	CSARKTSTGATDTQYF
TRBV2	TRBJ2-5	.	.	TGTGCCAGCAGTGAAGGACAATACCAAGAGACCCAGTACTTC	CASSEGQYQETQYF
TRBV4-3	TRBJ2-1	.	TRBD1	TGCGCCAGCAGCCTCGACAGGGTTTCCTACAATGAGCAGTTCTTC	CASSLDRVSYNEQFF
TRBV15	TRBJ1-2	.	.	TGTGCCACCAGCAGAGAAAACAGATATGGCTACACCTTC	CATSRENRYGYTF
TRBV30	TRBJ1-1	.	.	TGTGCCTGGAGCCCGTTAGGAGTGACAGAGAGTGAAGCTTTCTTT	CAWSPLGVTESEAFF
TRBV7-6	TRBJ2-7	.	.	TGTGCCAGCAGCTTAGGGTCAGGTGAATACGAGCAGTACTTC	CASSLGSGEYEQYF
TRBV2	TRBJ1-2	.	TRBD1	TGTGCCAGCAAAGGACAGGATACAGATGGCTACACCTTC	CASKGQDTDGYTF
TRBV7-2	TRBJ1-1	.	.	TGTGCCAGCAGCTCGGGGGGCAGGGGTGACGGGAACACTGAAGCTTTCTTT	CASSSGGRGDGNTEAFF
TRBV9	TRBJ2-5	.	.	TGTGCCAGCAGCGTAGAGGCAGGACAAGAGACCCAGTACTTC	CASSVEAGQETQYF
TRBV5-6	TRBJ1-2	.	TRBD1	TGTGCCAGCAGCCGACAGGGTTTGGGCTACACCTTC	CASSRQGLGYTF
TRBV5-1	TRBJ2-2	once	.	TGCGCCAGCAGCCCACAGGGCCCGGACACCGGGGAGCTGTTTTTT	CASSPQGPDTGELFF
TRBV29-1	TRBJ2-7	.	TRBD2	TGCAGCGCAAAACTAGCGGGAGCCCCATTTGAGCAGTACTTC	CSAKLAGAPFEQYF
TRBV6-1	TRBJ1-1	once	.	TGTGCCAGCAGTGAACTGAGGAACACTGAAGCTTTCTTT	CASSELRNTEAFF
TRBV6-5	TRBJ1-5	.	TRBD1	TGTGCCAGCAGGTACGGACAGGGGGGAGGCAATCAGCCCCAGCATTTT	CASRYGQGGGNQPQHF
TRBV15	TRBJ1-1	.	.	TGTGCCACCAGCAGAGATGAGGAGAACACTGAAGCTTTCTTT	CATSRDEENTEAFF
TRBV9	TRBJ2-4	once	.	TGTGCCAGCAGCGTAGATGGTTCAGCCGGGGTTCTCTCCAAAAACATTCAGTACTTC	CASSVDGSAGVLSKNIQYF
TRBV23-1	TRBJ2-5	.	TRBD2	TGCGCCAGCAGTCAATCGGGGGAGGGGGAGACCCAGTACTTC	CASSQSGEGETQYF
TRBV10-1	TRBJ1-5	.	TRBD1	TGCGCCAGCAGTGAGCCTAAACAGGGGGCGGATCAGCCCCAGCATTTT	CASSEPKQGADQPQHF
TRBV9	TRBJ2-3	.	TRBD2	TGTGCCAGCAGCTTCCGGGGGGAAGATACGCAGTATTTT	CASSFRGEDTQYF